Below are 28 T cell receptor beta chains sequenced from a single sample in a study of cytomegalovirus exposure and HLA in healthy donors. Use of 60 Vbeta and 13 Jbeta primers characterized the PCR. The assay was immunoSEQ multiplex PCR, and TCRdb's table has in-frame clones only and misses some. The table shows 140,000 to 150,000 clones, with 9.7% occurring only once. Material: PBMCs. These receptors came from a man aged 45-60 years in good health and CMV-seronegative.

The gene calls are TRBV6-4 and TRBJ2-1; 9 bases line up with TRBD2. Looked up from germline, CDR1 is MRHNA and CDR2 is SNTAGT. CDR3 length equals 14 residues. The ends lost 4 bases at V and 12 bases at J; junction bases unmatched: 10. The CDR3 protein is CASSVAGEGHAQFF. The CDR3 DNA sequence: TGTGCCAGCAGTGTAGCGGGAGAAGGCCATGCGCAGTTCTTC.

For this clone: This CDR3 is also generated by other DNA sequences in the sample. The V and J genes are TRBV14 and TRBJ1-5; D is undetermined. The germline V gene has CDR1 SGHDN and CDR2 FVKESK. There are 13 residues in the CDR3. V lost 3 bases to trimming and J lost 9 bases, with 12 bases between them. CDR3 nucleotide sequence: TGTGCCAGCAGCCAGGACTCAGTTACGCCCCAGCATTTT. This codes for CASSQDSVTPQHF.

Only a few counts were recorded for this clone. The rearrangement joins TRBV5-1 to TRBJ2-5; 7 positions agree with TRBD1. CDR1 is SGHRS and CDR2 is YFSETQ in the germline V gene. The CDR3 spans 14 residues. V was pared by 4 bases and J by 5 bases, with 8 bases of the junction left unmatched. The CDR3 DNA follows: TGCGCCAGCAGCCCTCTTGACAGGGTGGAGACCCAGTACTTC. Protein product: CASSPLDRVETQYF. Variable domain in full (rest from reference TRBV5-1 and TRBJ2-5): KAGVTQTPRYLIKTRGQQVTLSCSPISGHRSVSWYQQTPGQGLQFLFEYFSETQRNKGNFPGRFSGRQFSNSRSEMNVSTLELGDSALYLCASSPLDRVETQYFGPGTRLLVL.

The CDR3 protein is CASSVGTGGLVTQYF. Here the CDR3 DNA reads TGTGCCAGCAGCGTAGGGACAGGGGGCCTTGTGACCCAGTACTTC. The gene calls are TRBV9 and TRBJ2-5; 11 bases align to TRBD1. V lost 0 bases and J lost 7; bases outside the gene matches: 5. The V gene's germline CDR1 is SGDLS and CDR2 YYNGEE. The CDR3 has 15 amino acids.

This chain's CDR3 is CASSRDREDEKLFF. In nucleotides, the CDR3 is TGTGCCAGCAGCCGGGACAGGGAGGATGAAAAACTGTTTTTT. The genes are TRBV5-4 and TRBJ1-4; TRBD1 matches at 9 bases. After removal of 4 bases from V and 6 bases from J, the junction contained 4 bases not matched to a gene. The CDR3 contains 14 residues. Germline V CDR1 and CDR2: SGHNT, YYREEE (reference sequence).

Only a few counts were recorded for this clone. This rearrangement joins TRBV29-1 to TRBJ1-2; perhaps TRBD1 as D (6 bases). V was cut by 0 bases and J by 5 bases, with 13 bases left in between. CDR1 SQVTM and CDR2 ANQGSEA come from the germline V gene. This CDR3 is built from 14 residues. CDR3 residues: CSVEDRGARYGYTF. The CDR3 DNA reads as TGCAGCGTTGAAGATCGGGGGGCTAGATATGGCTACACCTTC.

A word on this clone: Sequence at one end of the junction differs from germline and may be a read error. Different DNA sequences within this sample yield the same CDR3. This rearrangement joins TRBV29-1 to TRBJ1-4; D is unresolved. The CDR3 is made up of 12 amino acids. Germline V CDR1 and CDR2: SQVTM, ANQGSEA. The CDR3 loop is CSATAENEKLFF. The CDR3 DNA follows: TGCAGCGCTACTGCCGAGAATGAAAAGCTGTTTTTT.

The chain couples TRBV14 to TRBJ2-1; TRBD1 agrees at 9 bases. The CDR3 contains 17 residues. The junction had 8 bases not matched to a gene; V was cut back by 2 bases and J by 3 bases. CDR1 is SGHDN and CDR2 is FVKESK in the germline V gene. The CDR3 DNA reads as TGTGCCAGCAGCCAAACAGGGGGCGCTTCGGGCTACAATGAGCAGTTCTTC. This codes for CASSQTGGASGYNEQFF.

The rearrangement links TRBV5-1 to TRBJ2-5, with 15 bases identical to TRBD2. Germline CDR1 reads SGHRS; CDR2 reads YFSETQ. The CDR3 runs to 18 residues. Trimming took 4 bases from V and 3 from J; bases not matched to a gene: 10. The CDR3 reads CASSKGTSGRKYEETQYF. In nucleotides, the CDR3 is TGCGCCAGCAGCAAAGGGACTAGCGGGAGGAAGTATGAAGAGACCCAGTACTTC. The full variable domain, with the rest looked up from reference TRBV5-1 and TRBJ2-5, is KAGVTQTPRYLIKTRGQQVTLSCSPISGHRSVSWYQQTPGQGLQFLFEYFSETQRNKGNFPGRFSGRQFSNSRSEMNVSTLELGDSALYLCASSKGTSGRKYEETQYFGPGTRLLVL.

The table lists this clone with a few counts. J is TRBJ1-2 and V is TRBV27; no definite D call. Deletions cut 2 bases from V and 1 base from J, with 5 bases between. Germline V gives CDR1 MNHEY, CDR2 SMNVEV (reference sequence). The CDR3 is 13 amino acids. CDR3 loop: CASSLNGNYGYTF. The DNA for the CDR3 is TGTGCCAGCAGTTTAAACGGTAACTATGGCTACACCTTC.

The chain has TRBV11-3 and TRBJ2-1; 10 bases are shared with TRBD1. Trimming at V came to 5 bases and at J to 6 bases, leaving 10 bases not matched to a gene. This CDR3 contains 16 residues. Germline values: CDR1 SGHNT, CDR2 YENEEA. CDR3 protein: CASSLVGTGAFNEQFF. CDR3 DNA sequence: TGTGCCAGCAGCCTCGTCGGGACAGGGGCTTTCAATGAGCAGTTCTTC.

This clone was recorded a few times. This chain uses TRBV6-4 with TRBJ1-2, with D unresolved. This CDR3 has 11 amino acids. Germline CDR1 MRHNA, CDR2 SNTAGT. V lost 0 bases and J 7 bases, leaving 3 bases between the germline ends. The CDR3 DNA reads as TGTGCCAGCAGTGACTCGCGTGGCTACACCTTC. Its protein product is CASSDSRGYTF.

The chain links TRBV30 to TRBJ2-7; 7 bases map to TRBD2. Per the germline V gene, CDR1 is GTSNPN and CDR2 is SVGIG (reference sequence). This CDR3 is 14 amino acids long. Losses at the gene ends were 5 bases for V and 2 bases for J; bases not matched to a gene: 9. DNA of the CDR3: TGTGCCTGGGAGACTAGCACGAAACCCTACGAGCAGTACTTC. It encodes CAWETSTKPYEQYF.

Turning to this clone: This sample also contains other DNA sequences that code for the same CDR3. The rearrangement links TRBV6-5 to TRBJ1-3, with TRBD1 as a possible D gene (5 bases). In germline, CDR1 is MNHEY, CDR2 SVGAGI. The V and J ends lost 7 bases and 4 bases respectively, with 8 bases between them. The CDR3 covers 12 residues. The CDR3 DNA is TGTGCCAGCACTGGGGCCGGAAACACCATATATTTT. Translated, it gives CASTGAGNTIYF.

The chain is built from TRBV30 and TRBJ1-5; D is perhaps TRBD1 (5 bases). V lost 2 bases and J lost 3, with 29 bases in between. The CDR3 runs to 20 residues. The germline V gene has CDR1 GTSNPN and CDR2 SVGIG (reference sequence). CDR3 region: CAWSLGVILGGSMNNQPQHF. The DNA for the CDR3 is TGTGCCTGGAGTTTGGGCGTGATACTGGGGGGGTCGATGAACAATCAGCCCCAGCATTTT.

The chain couples TRBV7-9 to TRBJ2-2; D may be TRBD1 (6 bases). Trimming took off 5 bases at V and 0 bases at J, with 13 bases between the two ends. Germline V gene lookup returns CDR1 SEHNR and CDR2 FQNEAQ (reference sequence). The CDR3 length is 16 residues. The CDR3 bases are TGTGCCAGCAGCCCCAGATCAGGGGCGAACACCGGGGAGCTGTTTTTT. This sequence encodes CASSPRSGANTGELFF.

Written as DNA, the CDR3 is TGTGCCAGCAGTCCTTTAGGAGCGGGAGATAGCAATGAGCAGTTCTTC. The encoded protein is CASSPLGAGDSNEQFF. The chain carries TRBV28 and TRBJ2-1; 8 positions agree with TRBD2. Unmatched junction bases numbered 12, after V lost 5 bases and J lost 6 bases. The CDR3 consists of 16 residues. Germline CDR1 MDHEN, CDR2 SYDVKM. Based on the CDR3 plus reference TRBV28 and TRBJ2-1, the full variable domain is DVKVTQSSRYLVKRTGEKVFLECVQDMDHENMFWYRQDPGLGLRLIYFSYDVKMKEKGDIPEGYSVSREKKERFSLILESASTNQTSMYLCASSPLGAGDSNEQFFGPGTRLTVL.

In regard to this clone: The same CDR3 is also encoded by other DNA sequences in this sample. The CDR3 sequence is CASSTTGGNQPQHF. The CDR3 DNA follows: TGTGCCAGTAGTACGACAGGGGGCAATCAGCCCCAGCATTTT. The chain uses TRBV19 and TRBJ1-5, with 8 nucleotides matching TRBD1. The CDR3 spans 14 residues. The V segment lost 4 bases and the J segment 2 bases; nucleotides outside the gene matches: 1. CDR1 and CDR2 from the germline V gene are LNHDA and SQIVND (reference sequence).

V and J are TRBV6-5 and TRBJ1-2, with TRBD1 identical over 7 bases. Germline loops: CDR1 MNHEY, CDR2 SVGAGI. The CDR3 runs 15 residues. V trimming: 6 bases; J trimming: 4 bases; junction bases outside the gene matches: 11. The CDR3 sequence: CASSPGGRGSYGYTF. The CDR3 nucleotides are TGTGCCAGCAGCCCCGGAGGCAGGGGGAGCTATGGCTACACCTTC.

The J gene is TRBJ1-1, the V gene TRBV2, with D possibly TRBD1 on 5 matching bases. Trimming removed 6 bases at V and 6 bases at J, with 14 bases between. Per germline, CDR1 SNHLY and CDR2 FYNNEI. This CDR3 spans 13 amino acids. Here the CDR3 reads CASRAEGASEAFF. Here the CDR3 DNA reads TGTGCCAGCAGAGCTGAAGGGGCATCTGAAGCTTTCTTT. The full variable domain, rest sourced from reference TRBV2 and TRBJ1-1, is EPEVTQTPSHQVTQMGQEVILRCVPISNHLYFYWYRQILGQKVEFLVSFYNNEISEKSEIFDDQFSVERPDGSNFTLKIRSTKLEDSAMYFCASRAEGASEAFFGQGTRLTVV.

This clone was picked up a small number of times. The DNA of the CDR3 is TGCAGCGTTGAAGTTCCGCAGGGGGCAAACTACGAGCAGTACTTC. Translating gives CSVEVPQGANYEQYF. The chain employs TRBV29-1 and TRBJ2-7; 8 bases match TRBD1. CDR1 is SQVTM and CDR2 is ANQGSEA in the germline V gene. The CDR3 covers 15 residues. With 1 base clipped from V and 3 bases from J, the junction kept 8 bases outside the gene matches.

The V gene is TRBV30, the J gene TRBJ2-2, with D perhaps TRBD2 (6 bases). This CDR3 region has 15 residues. V lost 2 bases to trimming and J lost 3 bases, with 13 bases between them. CDR1 and CDR2 from the germline V gene are GTSNPN and SVGIG (reference sequence). CDR3 residues: CAWSPGTADTGELFF. DNA of the CDR3: TGTGCCTGGAGTCCCGGGACTGCCGACACCGGGGAGCTGTTTTTT.

J is TRBJ2-1 and V is TRBV11-1; 11 nucleotides line up with TRBD2. The CDR3 is 17 amino acids. With 2 bases clipped from V and 6 bases from J, the junction kept 9 bases outside the gene matches. Germline V gene sequence: CDR1 SGHAT, CDR2 FQDESV (reference sequence). The CDR3 sequence: CASSLTLAGGLGNEQFF. CDR3 nucleotide sequence: TGTGCCAGCAGCTTAACGCTAGCGGGAGGACTAGGCAATGAGCAGTTCTTC.

The gene calls are TRBV5-4 and TRBJ2-7, with TRBD1 matching over 8 bases. CDR3 length: 14 amino acids. Germline CDR1 reads SGHNT; CDR2 reads YYREEE (reference sequence). V lost 4 bases, J lost 2 bases, and 5 bases stayed unmatched. The CDR3 nucleotides are TGTGCCAGCAGCCCCTCGGGACAGGCCTACGAGCAGTACTTC. Amino acid sequence: CASSPSGQAYEQYF.

At least ten counts were recorded for this clone. J is TRBJ2-3 and V is TRBV5-1, with D perhaps TRBD1 (5 bases). This CDR3 contains 14 residues. Germline assignment: CDR1 SGHRS and CDR2 YFSETQ. The germline V and J ends were trimmed by 2 bases and 4 bases, with 11 bases remaining between them. The CDR3 nucleotides are TGCGCCAGCAGCTTTCAGGGAAAGTCAGATACGCAGTATTTT. It encodes CASSFQGKSDTQYF.

This clone was detected a few times. V gene TRBV29-1 combines with J gene TRBJ2-1; possibly TRBD1 for D (5 bases). Per the germline V gene, CDR1 is SQVTM and CDR2 is ANQGSEA. Trimming took 6 bases from V and 8 from J, leaving 14 bases between them. The CDR3 totals 12 residues. The CDR3: CSVRVVQDEQFF. For the CDR3, the DNA is TGCAGCGTCAGGGTCGTTCAGGATGAGCAGTTCTTC.

About this clone itself: Other DNA sequences in the same sample also yield this CDR3. The chain employs TRBV11-2 and TRBJ1-1; D is ambiguous. Germline CDR1 SGHAT, CDR2 FQNNGV. V was trimmed by 2 bases and J by 1 base, leaving 5 bases between them. The CDR3 is 13 residues long. As DNA, the CDR3 is TGTGCCAGCAGCTTAAACAGGAACACTGAAGCTTTCTTT. Translated, it gives CASSLNRNTEAFF.

The chain employs TRBV11-3 and TRBJ2-3; 7 nucleotides match TRBD1. The CDR3 extends over 16 amino acids. V trimming: 1 base; J trimming: 0 bases; junction bases outside the gene matches: 4. Germline CDR1 is SGHNT and CDR2 is YENEEA. The CDR3 DNA is TGTGCCAGCAGCTTAGTCTTGACAGGGAGCACAGATACGCAGTATTTT. This gives the protein CASSLVLTGSTDTQYF.